This T cell receptor beta chain was recovered during a study of T-cell memory formation after mild COVID-19. This clonotype was recorded many times. From the 5' RACE reads, TCRdb called clonotypes with MiXCR, one entry per CDR3 protein. The data contain around 320,000 distinct CDR3 sequences, around 15% of them singletons. The CDR3 is 14 residues long. Germline trimming cut 3 bases from V and 5 bases from J; bases unmatched to any gene: 5. CDR1 MGHRA and CDR2 YSYEKL come from the germline V gene. This receptor was obtained from a man aged 18 to 30 who had mild COVID-19 (a few samples of this study predate the infection). Cell type and time point are not known. The sample consisted of PBMCs or a T cell subset sorted from them (not recorded which). The V call is TRBV4-1, the J call TRBJ2-5; 8 bases map to TRBD1. As DNA, the CDR3 is TGCGCCAGCAGCCAGGAAGACAGGGGCGAGACCCAGTACTTC. Its protein is CASSQEDRGETQYF.